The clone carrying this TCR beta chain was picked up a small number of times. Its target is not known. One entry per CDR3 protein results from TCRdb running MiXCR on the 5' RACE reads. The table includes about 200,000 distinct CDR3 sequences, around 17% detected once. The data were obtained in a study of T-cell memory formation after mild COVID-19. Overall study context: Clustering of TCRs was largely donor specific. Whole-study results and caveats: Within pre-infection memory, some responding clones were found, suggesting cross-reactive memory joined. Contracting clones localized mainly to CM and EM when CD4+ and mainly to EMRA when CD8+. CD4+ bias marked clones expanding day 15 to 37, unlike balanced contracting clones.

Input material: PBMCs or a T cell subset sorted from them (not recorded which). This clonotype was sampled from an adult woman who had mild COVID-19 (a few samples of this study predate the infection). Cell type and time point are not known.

This chain's CDR3 is CAISNSVPTQETQYF. CDR3 nucleotides: TGTGCCATCAGTAACTCGGTCCCCACCCAGGAGACCCAGTACTTC. The V and J genes are TRBV10-3 and TRBJ2-5, with D hard to call. CDR1 and CDR2 (germline): ENHRY, SYGVKD. Between the trimmed V and J ends, which lost 5 bases and 5 bases, there was a span of 18 bases. This CDR3 has 15 residues.